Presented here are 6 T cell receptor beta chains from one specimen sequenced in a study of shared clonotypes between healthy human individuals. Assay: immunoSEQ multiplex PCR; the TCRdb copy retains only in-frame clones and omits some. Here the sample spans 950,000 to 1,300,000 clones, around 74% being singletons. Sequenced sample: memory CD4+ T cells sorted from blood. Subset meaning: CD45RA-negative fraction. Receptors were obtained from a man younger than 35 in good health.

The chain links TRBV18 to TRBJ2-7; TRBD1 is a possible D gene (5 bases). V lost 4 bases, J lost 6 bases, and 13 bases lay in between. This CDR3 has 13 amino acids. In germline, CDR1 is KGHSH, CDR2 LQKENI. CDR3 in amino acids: CASSQGWGLEQYF. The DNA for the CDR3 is TGTGCCAGCTCACAGGGCTGGGGCCTCGAGCAGTACTTC.

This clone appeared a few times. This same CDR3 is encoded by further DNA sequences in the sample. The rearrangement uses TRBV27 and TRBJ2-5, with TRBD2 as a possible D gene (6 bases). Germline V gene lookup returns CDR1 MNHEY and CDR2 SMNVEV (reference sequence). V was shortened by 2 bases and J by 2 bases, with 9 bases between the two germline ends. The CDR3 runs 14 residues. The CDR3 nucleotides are TGTGCCAGCAGTTTACTTGGGACTCAAGAGACCCAGTACTTC. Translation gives CASSLLGTQETQYF.

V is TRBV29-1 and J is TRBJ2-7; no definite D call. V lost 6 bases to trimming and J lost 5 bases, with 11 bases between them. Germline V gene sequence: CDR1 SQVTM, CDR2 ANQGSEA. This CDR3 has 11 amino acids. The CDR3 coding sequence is TGCAGCGTCGAAAGGAAAAACGAGCAGTACTTC. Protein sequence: CSVERKNEQYF.

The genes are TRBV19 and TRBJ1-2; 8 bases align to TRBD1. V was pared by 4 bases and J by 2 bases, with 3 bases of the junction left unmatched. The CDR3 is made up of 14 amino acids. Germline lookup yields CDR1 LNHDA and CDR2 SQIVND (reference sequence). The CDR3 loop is CASSTRDRNYGYTF. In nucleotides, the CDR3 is TGTGCCAGTAGTACCCGGGACAGGAACTATGGCTACACCTTC.

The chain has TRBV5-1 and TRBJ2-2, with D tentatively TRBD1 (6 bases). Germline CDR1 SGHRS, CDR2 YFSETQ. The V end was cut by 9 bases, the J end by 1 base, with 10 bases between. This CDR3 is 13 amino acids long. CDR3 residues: CATSTGNTGELFF. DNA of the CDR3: TGCGCCACCTCGACAGGGAACACCGGGGAGCTGTTTTTT.

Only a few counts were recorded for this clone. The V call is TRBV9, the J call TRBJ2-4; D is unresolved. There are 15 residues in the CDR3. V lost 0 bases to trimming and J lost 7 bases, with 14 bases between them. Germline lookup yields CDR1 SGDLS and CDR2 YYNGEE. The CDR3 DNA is TGTGCCAGCAGCGTAGAGGGCCTCTCCGGGAACATTCAGTACTTC. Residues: CASSVEGLSGNIQYF.